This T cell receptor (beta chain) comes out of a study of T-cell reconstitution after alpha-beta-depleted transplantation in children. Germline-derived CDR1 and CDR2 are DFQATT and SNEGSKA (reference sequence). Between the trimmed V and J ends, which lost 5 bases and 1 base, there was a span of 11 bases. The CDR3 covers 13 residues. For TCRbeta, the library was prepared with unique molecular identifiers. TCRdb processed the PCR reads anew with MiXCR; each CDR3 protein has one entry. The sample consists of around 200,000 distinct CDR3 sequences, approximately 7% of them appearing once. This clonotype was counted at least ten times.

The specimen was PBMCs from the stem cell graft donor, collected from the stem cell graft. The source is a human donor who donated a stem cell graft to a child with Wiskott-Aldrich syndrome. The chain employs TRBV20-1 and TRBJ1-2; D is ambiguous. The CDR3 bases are TGCAGTGCTGCGAGCACGAGTAACTATGGCTACACCTTC. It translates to CSAASTSNYGYTF.